Listed below are T cell receptor beta chains from one sample, sequenced in a study of shared clonotypes between healthy human individuals. Assay: immunoSEQ multiplex PCR; the TCRdb copy retains only in-frame clones and omits some. This sample carries over a million clones, approximately 96% of them seen once, and the ten largest clones take roughly 1.2%. Source material: naive CD4+ T cells sorted from blood. The receptors derive from a man aged 25-40 years in good health. Each CDR3 is given with its conserved first and last residue. The D gene is left open where the match is weak. Part of the rows lack a size; the others show once, few, many or a class for expanded clones.

size	J	V	D	DNA	CDR3
-	TRBJ1-4	TRBV2	TRBD1	TGTGCCAGCAGCCAAGCCCCGACAGGGCTCGCGGGTAGTGAAAAACTGTTTTTT	CASSQAPTGLAGSEKLFF
-	TRBJ1-1	TRBV27	-	TGTGCCAGCAGTCGGGTTTCAGTTCTATACACTGAAGCTTTCTTT	CASSRVSVLYTEAFF
-	TRBJ1-3	TRBV7-2	-	TGTGCCAGCAGCTTTTCCGGAAACACCATATATTTT	CASSFSGNTIYF
once	TRBJ1-5	TRBV27	-	TGTGCCAGCAGCCGTGGACAGTTTCAGCCCCAGCATTTT	CASSRGQFQPQHF
once	TRBJ2-1	TRBV29-1	-	TGCAGCGCAAACCCCTCCGGGACTTCTCTGCAGTTCTTC	CSANPSGTSLQFF
-	TRBJ2-3	TRBV27	-	TGTGCCAGCAGTCCCCGGCTAAGTCCCAGCACAGATACGCAGTATTTT	CASSPRLSPSTDTQYF
-	TRBJ2-1	TRBV11-3	-	TGTGCCAGCAGCTTAGGGGGGGTAGACAGATTCTACAATGAGCAGTTCTTC	CASSLGGVDRFYNEQFF
-	TRBJ2-7	TRBV2	TRBD2	TGTGCCAGCAGTGAAGAGGGACTAGTTACCCACGAGCAGTACTTC	CASSEEGLVTHEQYF
-	TRBJ2-1	TRBV19	-	TGTGCCAGTCGACAGGTGGGGGCCTACAATGAGCAGTTCTTC	CASRQVGAYNEQFF
-	TRBJ2-2	TRBV30	TRBD1	TGTGCCTGGAGTGGCACAGGGGCGGGCACCGGGGAGCTGTTTTTT	CAWSGTGAGTGELFF
-	TRBJ1-3	TRBV7-2	-	TGTGCCAGCAGCTTATCAGGTGCCGGAAACACCATATATTTT	CASSLSGAGNTIYF
-	TRBJ1-5	TRBV27	TRBD1	TGTGCCAGCAGACGACAGGGAAATCAGCCCCAGCATTTT	CASRRQGNQPQHF
-	TRBJ2-1	TRBV27	TRBD2	TGTGCCAGCAGCATAACGACTAGCGGGTACAATGAGCAGTTCTTC	CASSITTSGYNEQFF
-	TRBJ2-3	TRBV5-8	-	TGTGCCAGCAGCCGTTTCGGGTGGCCAGGAAGCACAGATACGCAGTATTTT	CASSRFGWPGSTDTQYF
-	TRBJ1-5	TRBV7-2	-	TGTGCCAGCAGTAGGAGCAATCAGCCCCAGCATTTT	CASSRSNQPQHF
-	TRBJ2-1	TRBV28	-	TGTGCCAGCAGTTTAAGGGGCCAGCGTTACAATGAGCAGTTCTTC	CASSLRGQRYNEQFF